This T cell receptor beta chain was sequenced during a study of shared clonotypes between healthy human individuals. Study context: The composition of the donors was two women and a few men aged 18 to 49. The study, taken as a whole, reports: The study sampled only blood, and tissue repertoires likely differ.

Note on this clone: Its antigen is unknown.

Germline CDR1 PRHDT, CDR2 FYEKMQ (reference sequence). CDR3 length equals 14 residues. V was shortened by 2 bases and J by 4 bases, with 10 bases between the two germline ends. Profiled with immunoSEQ multiplex PCR; TCRdb holds only in-frame clones, not every one. The sample lists some 2.4 million clones, roughly 93% occurring once. The genes are TRBV13 and TRBJ2-3; D remains unclear. The sample was naive CD4+ T cells from PBMCs. Subset meaning: CD45RA+ positively selected. This TCR was recovered from a man aged 18 to 30 in good health. Some clones in this sample may be carry-over from other donors' samples. In nucleotides, the CDR3 is TGTGCCAGCAGCTTATTTGGGCTCGCAGATACGCAGTATTTT. Translation: CASSLFGLADTQYF.